These T cell receptor beta chains were read from a single sample in a study of OX40 agonist ivuxolimab in advanced cancers. Libraries were prepared by immunoSEQ multiplex PCR; TCRdb keeps only in-frame clonotypes and omits some of them. The table shows 90,000 to 100,000 clones, with more than 85% occurring only once. Sample: CD4+ or CD8+ T cells sorted from blood, taken in a trial of the OX40 agonist ivuxolimab. These receptors originate from an adult with an advanced solid tumor such as melanoma, head and neck, liver or kidney cancer. Each CDR3 is given with its conserved first and last residue. Fields, in order: CDR3 DNA, CDR3 protein, J gene, V gene, D gene. D genes are given only for firm matches.

TGTGCCAGCAGCATCCGGACCGGAGCGGATACGCAGTATTTT | CASSIRTGADTQYF | TRBJ2-3 | TRBV9 | -
TGTGCCATCAGTGAGCCTGGGGGGACTAGCGGGCTCAGGCAAGGGGCCCAGTACTTC | CAISEPGGTSGLRQGAQYF | TRBJ2-5 | TRBV10-3 | TRBD2
TGTGCCAGCTCACAACAGAAGGCTAACTATGGCTACACCTTC | CASSQQKANYGYTF | TRBJ1-2 | TRBV18 | -
TGTGCCAGTAGTCCCCGAGGCCTTCGGGGCTATGGCTACACCTTC | CASSPRGLRGYGYTF | TRBJ1-2 | TRBV19 | -
TGTGCCAGCCTCCAATCTGAAGCTTTCTTT | CASLQSEAFF | TRBJ1-1 | TRBV6-6 | -
TGCGCCAGCTCCCCGAGCAGCTCTGGAAACACCATATATTTT | CASSPSSSGNTIYF | TRBJ1-3 | TRBV10-2 | -
TGTGCCAGCAGCCCAGGGGGAGAAAAACTGTTTTTT | CASSPGGEKLFF | TRBJ1-4 | TRBV6-5 | TRBD1
TGTGCCAGCAGCTTAAGGACTAGCGGGGGAGAGACCCAGTACTTC | CASSLRTSGGETQYF | TRBJ2-5 | TRBV11-2 | TRBD2
TGTGCCACCTCATCGACCCCGACAGGAATTCAGTACTTC | CATSSTPTGIQYF | TRBJ2-4 | TRBV11-3 | -
TGTGCCAGCAGCTTAGGCGTGGGACTTAACACCGGGGAGCTGTTTTTT | CASSLGVGLNTGELFF | TRBJ2-2 | TRBV7-8 | -